This T cell receptor beta chain is drawn from a study of PD-1 blockade in classical Hodgkin lymphoma. Between the trimmed V and J ends, which lost 10 bases and 0 bases, there was a span of 7 bases. The CDR3 is made up of 12 amino acids. Germline V gives CDR1 ENHRY, CDR2 SYGVKD. After autologous stem cell transplantation all patients relapsed, and prior brentuximab vedotin exposure differed between cohorts. This table comes from immunoSEQ multiplex PCR, and its TCRdb copy is limited to in-frame clones, with some not included. The sample has about 13,000 clones, 82% seen once. This TCR was sampled from a human donor with classical Hodgkin lymphoma. V usage is TRBV10-3 and J usage is TRBJ1-5; unclear D gene. The sequences come from peripheral blood mononuclear cells (PBMCs), collected at baseline. The chain's CDR3 is CATKSSNQPQHF. CDR3 nucleotides: TGTGCCACCAAAAGTAGCAATCAGCCCCAGCATTTT.